Here is one T cell receptor (beta chain) with its context. The antigen is undetermined. Germline loops: CDR1 MDHEN, CDR2 SYDVKM. The CDR3 is 16 amino acids. Between the trimmed V and J ends, which lost 5 bases and 2 bases, there was a span of 19 bases. Method: immunoSEQ multiplex PCR; TCRdb's copy keeps in-frame clones and lacks some. The sample consists of around 110,000 clones, almost 95% of them appearing once. This sample is drawn from a study of T cell repertoires and HLA-DP antigens. The overall study: CD4+ T cells were cocultured with HeLa cells expressing HLA-DP. One alloantigen had ten groove amino acid differences from self, the other one. Notes on the study in general: Clones undetected before culture averaged roughly 40% against one allele and approximately 50% against the other. A non-physiological HeLa system presented antigen to total CD4+ responders.

The source is a woman aged 18-29 years in good health and CMV-seronegative. The chain combines TRBV28 with TRBJ2-7; possible D gene TRBD2, 5 bases. Sample: CD4+ T cells from PBMCs. CDR3 residues: CASSTTWTGRPYEQYF. CDR3 coding DNA: TGTGCCAGCAGTACCACCTGGACTGGCCGGCCCTACGAGCAGTACTTC.